The 3 T cell receptor beta chains below all came from one sample that was sequenced in a study of blood T cell repertoires in COVID-19. TCRdb's copy holds only in-frame clones and misses some; the assay was immunoSEQ multiplex PCR. Here the sample spans some 200,000 clones, 84% being singletons. Sequencing used peripheral blood. The origin of the receptors is a human donor in a cohort sampled during active COVID-19.

This chain links TRBV28 with TRBJ1-5; possible D gene TRBD1, 5 bases. The V gene's germline CDR1 is MDHEN and CDR2 SYDVKM. V was clipped by 3 bases and J by 3 bases, with 15 bases between them. The CDR3 runs 16 residues. In DNA form, the CDR3 reads TGTGCCAGCAGTTTTGTCTTAGGAGGGGACAATCAGCCCCAGCATTTT. Translated: CASSFVLGGDNQPQHF.

The chain recombines TRBV7-2 with TRBJ2-7; TRBD1 might be the D (5 bases). This CDR3 comprises 13 residues. Germline loops: CDR1 SGHTA, CDR2 FQGNSA. V was trimmed by 1 base and J by 6 bases, leaving 10 bases between them. The CDR3 here is CASSLVRVGEQYF. CDR3 DNA: TGTGCCAGCAGCTTAGTCAGGGTTGGCGAGCAGTACTTC.

CDR3 DNA sequence: TGTGCCAGCAGCTTAGAGGGGACTAGCGGGCGACACTACAATGAGCAGTTCTTC. This codes for CASSLEGTSGRHYNEQFF. The genes are TRBV7-2 and TRBJ2-1; TRBD2 matches 12 bases. The V and J ends lost 1 base and 3 bases, in that order; junction bases with no gene match: 7. Germline V gene lookup returns CDR1 SGHTA and CDR2 FQGNSA. There are 18 residues in the CDR3.